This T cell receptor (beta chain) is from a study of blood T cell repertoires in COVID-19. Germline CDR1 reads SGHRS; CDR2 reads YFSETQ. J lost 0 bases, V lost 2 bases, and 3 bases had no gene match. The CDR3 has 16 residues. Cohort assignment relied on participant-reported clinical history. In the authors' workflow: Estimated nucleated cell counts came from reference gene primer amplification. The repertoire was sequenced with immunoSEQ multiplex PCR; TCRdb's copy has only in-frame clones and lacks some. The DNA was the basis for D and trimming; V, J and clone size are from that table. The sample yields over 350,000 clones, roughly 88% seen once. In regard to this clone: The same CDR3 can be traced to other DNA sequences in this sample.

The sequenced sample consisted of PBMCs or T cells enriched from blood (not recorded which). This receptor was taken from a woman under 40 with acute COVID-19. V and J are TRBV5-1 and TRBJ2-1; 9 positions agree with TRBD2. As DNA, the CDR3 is TGCGCCAGCAGCTTTCTAGCGGGAAGCTCCTACAATGAGCAGTTCTTC. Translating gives CASSFLAGSSYNEQFF. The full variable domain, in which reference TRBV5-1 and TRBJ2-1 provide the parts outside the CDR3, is KAGVTQTPRYLIKTRGQQVTLSCSPISGHRSVSWYQQTPGQGLQFLFEYFSETQRNKGNFPGRFSGRQFSNSRSEMNVSTLELGDSALYLCASSFLAGSSYNEQFFGPGTRLTVL.